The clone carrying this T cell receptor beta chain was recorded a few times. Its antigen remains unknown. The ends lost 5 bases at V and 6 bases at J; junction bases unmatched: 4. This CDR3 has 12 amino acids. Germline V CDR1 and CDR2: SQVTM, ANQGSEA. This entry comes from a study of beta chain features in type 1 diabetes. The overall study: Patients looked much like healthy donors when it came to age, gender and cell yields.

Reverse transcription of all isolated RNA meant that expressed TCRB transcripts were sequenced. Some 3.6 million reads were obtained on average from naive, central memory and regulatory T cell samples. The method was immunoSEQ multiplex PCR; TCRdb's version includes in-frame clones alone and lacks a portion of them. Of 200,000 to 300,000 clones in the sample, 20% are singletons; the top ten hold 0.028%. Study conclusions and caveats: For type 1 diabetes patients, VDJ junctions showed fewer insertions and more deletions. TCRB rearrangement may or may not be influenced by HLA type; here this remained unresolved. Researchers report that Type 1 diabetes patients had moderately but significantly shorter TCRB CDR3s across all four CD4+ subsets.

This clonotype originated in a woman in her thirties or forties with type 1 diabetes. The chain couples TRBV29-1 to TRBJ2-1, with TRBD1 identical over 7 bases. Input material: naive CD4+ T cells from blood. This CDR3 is CSVTGDGNEQFF. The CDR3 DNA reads TGCAGCGTTACAGGGGATGGCAATGAGCAGTTCTTC.